The present T cell receptor beta chain was sequenced within a study of human T cells and chemical hapten exposure. V was clipped by 5 bases and J by 6 bases, with 8 bases between them. The germline gives CDR1 SQVTM, CDR2 ANQGSEA. CDR3 length: 11 residues. TCRdb recomputed calls from the RACE reads with MiXCR, one row per CDR3 protein. Among 95,000 to 150,000 distinct CDR3 sequences, roughly 12% were seen once, and the ten largest hold over 2%. As for time point: patch test 3, about 24 weeks after DPC sensitization. Stated treatment: therapeutic diphenylcyclopropenone sensitization with weekly scalp DPC.

The sequenced sample was whole blood, obtained in connection with sensitization to the hapten diphenylcyclopropenone (DPC). V and J are TRBV29-1 and TRBJ2-1, with D unclear. The TCR comes from a woman aged 45-65 years with alopecia areata. Some clones in this sample may be carry-over from other donors' samples. CDR3 DNA: TGCAGCGTTTGCGATCCCAATGAGCAGTTCTTC. Translated: CSVCDPNEQFF.